A selection of T cell receptor beta chains follows, all from one sample in a study of T cells after yellow fever vaccination. TCRdb called the 5' RACE reads again in MiXCR, with one record for every CDR3 protein. Among under 400,000 distinct CDR3 sequences listed, around 13% were seen once. Specimen: CD4+ T cells sorted from PBMCs, collected 15 days after the yellow fever booster vaccination. The receptors stem from a man in his late teens or twenties who received the YFV17D yellow fever vaccine. Each CDR3 is given with its conserved first and last residue. D genes are given only for firm matches. A clone size is listed for some rows: how often the clone was seen (once, few, many), or a class if it is expanded.

TRBV18	.	TRBJ1-1	.	CASSPEFTEAFF	TGTGCCAGCTCACCAGAGTTCACTGAAGCTTTCTTT
TRBV14	.	TRBJ2-1	.	CASSQGRQYNEQFF	TGTGCCAGCAGCCAAGGAAGACAGTACAATGAGCAGTTCTTC
TRBV7-9	few	TRBJ2-7	.	CASSYDRIEQYF	TGTGCCAGCAGCTACGACAGGATCGAGCAGTACTTC
TRBV6-5	few	TRBJ2-1	TRBD2	CASRRSSGGSTYNEQFF	TGTGCCAGCAGGCGAAGTAGCGGGGGAAGTACCTACAATGAGCAGTTCTTC
TRBV2	many	TRBJ2-3	.	CASSPQGASGTDTQYF	TGTGCCAGCAGTCCCCAAGGGGCTAGCGGCACAGATACGCAGTATTTT
TRBV20-1	.	TRBJ2-5	TRBD1	CSAHGISGQGTQETQYF	TGCAGTGCTCACGGTATATCGGGACAGGGGACCCAAGAGACCCAGTACTTC
TRBV4-2	many	TRBJ1-5	.	CASSQDKGDFSPQHF	TGTGCCAGCAGCCAAGATAAGGGCGACTTTTCGCCCCAGCATTTT
TRBV6-1	.	TRBJ2-5	.	CASSDPNSRTQYF	TGTGCCAGCAGTGATCCGAACAGTAGGACCCAGTACTTC
TRBV28	few	TRBJ1-2	.	CASSLGPPTGYTF	TGTGCCAGCAGCCTTGGCCCCCCCACCGGCTACACCTTC
TRBV2	.	TRBJ2-3	TRBD2	CASSAGGFASTDTQYF	TGTGCCAGCTCGGCGGGGGGCTTTGCTAGCACAGATACGCAGTATTTT
TRBV18	.	TRBJ1-3	.	CASSPPSEPGNTIYF	TGTGCCAGCTCACCTCCTTCAGAGCCTGGAAACACCATATATTTT
TRBV7-3	few	TRBJ2-1	.	CASSSVGVRGGYNEQFF	TGTGCCAGCAGCTCCGTGGGGGTCCGAGGTGGCTACAATGAGCAGTTCTTC
TRBV6-6	few	TRBJ2-5	.	CASSTGSSVTQYF	TGTGCCAGCAGTACCGGTTCAAGCGTGACCCAGTACTTC
TRBV27	.	TRBJ2-7	.	CASSWTHFTLYEQYF	TGTGCCAGCAGTTGGACGCATTTTACTCTGTACGAGCAGTACTTC
TRBV28	few	TRBJ2-4	TRBD2	CASSRTSGVAKNIQYF	TGTGCCAGCAGTCGGACTAGCGGTGTAGCCAAAAACATTCAGTACTTC
TRBV4-3	.	TRBJ2-1	.	CASSQEVLGHEQFF	TGCGCCAGCAGCCAAGAGGTATTGGGCCATGAGCAGTTCTTC
TRBV9	.	TRBJ2-5	TRBD1	CASSVSDRGGETHYF	TGTGCCAGCAGCGTATCTGACAGGGGTGGTGAGACCCACTACTTC
TRBV2	.	TRBJ1-1	.	CASSGQGVGTNTEAFF	TGTGCCAGCAGTGGGCAGGGTGTGGGGACGAACACTGAAGCTTTCTTT
TRBV10-3	.	TRBJ2-7	.	CAISDRTAEQYF	TGTGCCATCAGTGATAGGACAGCCGAGCAGTACTTC
TRBV5-1	few	TRBJ2-5	TRBD2	CASKPRTSFGETQYF	TGCGCCAGCAAACCCCGGACTAGCTTTGGGGAGACCCAGTACTTC
TRBV7-3	.	TRBJ2-1	.	CASSLTRGLENEQFF	TGTGCCAGCAGCTTAACGAGGGGGTTGGAGAATGAGCAGTTCTTC
TRBV7-9	.	TRBJ1-4	.	CASSYGNGEKLFF	TGTGCCAGCAGCTATGGCAATGGGGAAAAACTGTTTTTT
TRBV11-2	.	TRBJ2-7	.	CASSLRGLAAFYEQYF	TGTGCCAGCAGCTTAAGGGGGCTAGCGGCTTTCTACGAGCAGTACTTC
TRBV7-2	few	TRBJ1-2	.	CASSLWGQASYGYTF	TGTGCCAGCAGCCTATGGGGTCAGGCGAGCTATGGCTACACCTTC
TRBV3-1	few	TRBJ2-5	TRBD2	CASSRTSGGAETQYF	TGTGCCAGCAGCCGGACTAGCGGGGGGGCCGAGACCCAGTACTTC
TRBV7-9	few	TRBJ2-6	.	CASSLVTGYSGANVLTF	TGTGCCAGCAGCTTAGTCACAGGCTACTCTGGGGCCAACGTCCTGACTTTC
TRBV30	.	TRBJ1-1	.	CAWISRILNTEAFF	TGTGCCTGGATTTCTAGGATTCTGAACACTGAAGCTTTCTTT
TRBV6-6	few	TRBJ1-1	.	CASSYWDKNTEAFF	TGTGCCAGCAGTTACTGGGACAAGAACACTGAAGCTTTCTTT
TRBV2	many	TRBJ2-5	.	CASSGSGETQYF	TGTGCCAGCAGTGGGTCCGGCGAGACCCAGTACTTC
TRBV5-1	.	TRBJ1-2	.	CASSLDTTGLHGYTF	TGCGCCAGCAGCTTAGACACCACAGGGTTGCATGGCTACACCTTC
TRBV4-1	.	TRBJ2-7	.	CASSQGAVPTYEQYF	TGCGCCAGCAGCCAAGGGGCAGTACCGACCTACGAGCAGTACTTC
TRBV28	many	TRBJ2-2	.	CASSLIGTGELFF	TGTGCCAGCAGTTTAATCGGCACCGGGGAGCTGTTTTTT
TRBV5-1	.	TRBJ2-3	TRBD2	CASSWTSGGPGYADTQYF	TGCGCCAGCAGCTGGACTAGCGGGGGGCCTGGATACGCAGATACGCAGTATTTT
TRBV7-2	few	TRBJ2-7	TRBD1	CASSLTGGNRYEQYF	TGTGCCAGCAGCTTGACAGGGGGAAACCGCTACGAGCAGTACTTC
TRBV19	few	TRBJ1-2	TRBD1	CASSPTGLRANYGYTF	TGTGCCAGTAGTCCGACAGGGCTCCGAGCTAACTATGGCTACACCTTC
TRBV9	many	TRBJ2-1	.	CASSVGTRSYNEQFF	TGTGCCAGCAGCGTAGGGACTCGTTCCTACAATGAGCAGTTCTTC
TRBV18	many	TRBJ2-2	.	CASSRLNTGELFF	TGTGCCAGCTCACGACTCAACACCGGGGAGCTGTTTTTT
TRBV7-2	many	TRBJ2-3	.	CASSFRPSDTQYF	TGTGCCAGCAGCTTTAGACCCTCAGATACGCAGTATTTT
TRBV7-2	few	TRBJ2-1	.	CASSLRTGNNEQFF	TGTGCCAGCAGCTTACGGACCGGGAACAATGAGCAGTTCTTC
TRBV12-3/TRBV12-4	few	TRBJ2-5	TRBD2	CASSPAGGGLETQYF	TGTGCCAGCAGTCCCGCGGGGGGAGGGCTAGAGACCCAGTACTTC